The next 30 T cell receptor beta chains were all read from a single sample in a study of CD8+ T cells in alopecia areata. cDNA prepared by RNA extraction and subsequent reverse transcription served as the template for sequencing. Assay: immunoSEQ multiplex PCR; the TCRdb copy retains only in-frame clones and omits some. The sample was found to contain about 270,000 clones, and every one recurs. A sort of pooled cutaneous lymph node cells used CD4, CD8alpha, NKG2D, NKG2ACE and other stains. Sample: CD4+ T cells sorted from a lymph node. The receptors were sampled from a C3H/HeJ mouse with alopecia areata. The MHC haplotype of this mouse line is H2-k.

This clone was counted a few times. Here the gene names and germline are mouse. The CDR3 end lies 4 residues beyond the end of the read and is filled in from the germline J gene. This chain links TRBV13-3 with TRBJ2-4; 7 bases match TRBD1. CDR1 is NNHDY, CDR2 SYVADS, per germline. Trimming took 4 bases from V and 0 from J; bases not matched to a gene: 2. The CDR3 runs to 14 residues. CDR3 DNA, as far as it was read: TGTGCCAGCAGTTTACAGGGGAGTCAAAAC. Translated: CASSLQGSQN. The whole CDR3 sequence reads CASSLQGSQNTLYF.

Details on this clone: Gene labels here are mouse ones. Read data end 4 residues before the CDR3 end; the end is taken from the germline J gene. The sample carries other DNA sequences with the same CDR3. J is TRBJ2-7 and V is TRBV19; TRBD2 aligns across 9 bases. The CDR3 runs to 14 residues. Germline CDR1 is FNHDT and CDR2 is SITEND (reference sequence). The CDR3 here is CASSIRLGVYEQYF. CDR3 DNA (partial): TGTGCCAGCAGCATACGACTGGGGGTGTAT.

In this sample, this clone turned up many times. Mouse names are used for the genes. Other DNA sequences in the same sample also yield this CDR3. The CDR3: CASRDRGAETLYF. The covered CDR3 bases are TGTGCCAGCAGGGACAGGGGAGCAGAA. The genes are TRBV19 and TRBJ2-3; 9 nucleotides match TRBD1. The read ends 4 residues early relative to the CDR3; the germline J gene fills the gap. Germline V CDR1 and CDR2: FNHDT, SITEND (reference sequence). Trimming removed 5 bases from V and 3 bases from J; junction bases left unmatched: 1. The CDR3 runs 13 residues.

This clone was seen a handful of times. The gene names here belong to mouse. Coverage ceases 4 residues before the CDR3 finishes, and the germline J gene fills in the end. This chain uses TRBV19 with TRBJ2-5; 7 nucleotides agree with TRBD1. Germline CDR1 FNHDT, CDR2 SITEND (reference sequence). The CDR3 consists of 15 residues. The J segment lost 2 bases and the V segment lost 6 bases, leaving 9 bases of the junction unmatched. CDR3 bases read: TGTGCCAGCACCAACAGACGGGACAGCCAAGAC. It codes for CASTNRRDSQD. The full CDR3 protein is CASTNRRDSQDTQYF.

A remark on this clone: Genes here carry mouse names. Read coverage stops 4 residues before the CDR3 terminus; the germline J gene supplies the remainder. The chain recombines TRBV13-1 with TRBJ2-1; TRBD1 aligns across 9 bases. The CDR3 has 15 residues. V trimming: 3 bases; J trimming: 4 bases; junction bases outside the gene matches: 5. From germline, CDR1 is NSHNY and CDR2 SYGAGN. Partial CDR3 DNA: TGTGCCAGCAGTGGCCCCGGGACAGGGTATGCT. Its protein is CASSGPGTGYA. Given in full, the CDR3 is CASSGPGTGYAEQFF.

This clone showed up just a few times. The genes and germline here are from mouse. The read ends 4 residues early relative to the CDR3; the germline J gene fills the gap. The chain recombines TRBV31 with TRBJ2-3; D is unresolved. Germline V gives CDR1 GKSSPN, CDR2 SITVG. The CDR3 has 14 amino acids. Trimming cost V 1 base and J 0 bases, with 8 bases left between them. CDR3 residues: CAWSPQDSAETLYF. Incomplete CDR3 DNA: TGTGCCTGGAGTCCCCAGGATAGTGCAGAA.

As concerns this clone: Mouse gene names apply. From the germline J gene comes the end of the CDR3, since the read stops 4 residues before it. Distinct nucleotide sequences in the sample also encode this CDR3. The chain couples TRBV13-1 to TRBJ2-2; D is ambiguous. Germline V gene data show CDR1 as NSHNY and CDR2 as SYGAGN. The V end was cut by 1 base, the J end by 1 base, with 5 bases between. The CDR3 contains 14 residues. The CDR3 reads CASSDRQNTGQLYF. Incomplete CDR3 DNA: TGTGCCAGCAGTGATCGACAAAACACCGGG.

In its sample, this clone was seen a few times. The germline and genes are mouse ones. The read comes to an end 4 residues before the CDR3 does, leaving the germline J gene to fill in the end. The V and J genes are TRBV19 and TRBJ2-3, with D maybe TRBD1 (5 bases). There are 15 residues in the CDR3. Germline CDR1 is FNHDT and CDR2 is SITEND (reference sequence). The V and J ends lost 4 bases and 0 bases respectively, with 12 bases between them. The CDR3 reads CASSLDRTSAETLYF. The part of the CDR3 DNA that was read is TGTGCCAGCAGTCTCGACAGAACTAGTGCAGAA. Full variable domain (rest looked up from reference TRBV19 and TRBJ2-3): GGIITQTPKFLIGQEGQKLTLKCQQNFNHDTMYWYRQDSGKGLRLIYYSITENDLQKGDLSEGYDASREKKSSFSLTVTSAQKNEMAVFLCASSLDRTSAETLYFGSGTRLTVL.

With regard to this clone: The genes and germline here are from mouse. Read coverage stops 4 residues before the CDR3 terminus; the germline J gene supplies the remainder. The chain has TRBV13-3 and TRBJ2-3; 10 bases fit TRBD1. The CDR3 has 16 residues. V trimming: 9 bases; J trimming: 0 bases; junction bases outside the gene matches: 10. CDR1 is NNHDY, CDR2 SYVADS, per germline. The CDR3 loop is CATSRDRGKSAETLYF. The CDR3 DNA, read in part, is TGTGCCACCTCCCGGGACAGGGGAAAAAGTGCAGAA.

Worth noting for this clone: Here the gene names and germline are mouse. The read ends 4 residues before the CDR3 terminus; that terminus is restored from the germline J gene. The J gene is TRBJ2-5, the V gene TRBV13-1, with 7 bases fitting TRBD2. The CDR3 loop spans 16 amino acids. The J segment lost 2 bases and the V segment lost 0 bases, leaving 6 bases of the junction unmatched. From germline, CDR1 is NSHNY and CDR2 SYGAGN. The CDR3 loop is CASSDASLGVQDTQYF. CDR3 bases read: TGTGCCAGCAGTGATGCTAGCCTGGGGGTCCAAGAC.

For this clone: These gene names are mouse names. The read is 4 residues too short to cover the CDR3 end, so that end is filled in from the germline J gene. The sample has other DNA sequences that encode this CDR3 too. V usage is TRBV1 and J usage is TRBJ1-1; D not certain. V was trimmed by 1 base and J by 1 base, leaving 4 bases between them. The CDR3 is 13 residues long. CDR1 and CDR2 from the germline V gene are NSQYPW and LRSPGD (reference sequence). The CDR3 DNA, read in part, is TGCACCTGCAGTGCAGTCCAAAACACA. Protein: CTCSAVQNT. The whole CDR3 protein reads CTCSAVQNTEVFF.

A word on this clone: Genes and germline come from the mouse. The read terminates 4 residues ahead of where the CDR3 ends, so the germline J gene completes it. The J gene is TRBJ2-1, the V gene TRBV31, with TRBD2 matching 9 bases. The CDR3 is 13 residues long. The germline V gene encodes CDR1 GKSSPN and CDR2 SITVG. The part of the CDR3 DNA that was read is TGTGCCTGGAGTCTGACTGGGGGACCT. This codes for CAWSLTGGP. The CDR3 reads in full as CAWSLTGGPEQFF.

Comment on this clone: The gene names given are mouse names. The sequenced fragment ends 3 residues before the CDR3 boundary, so the rest is inferred from the germline J gene. The chain recombines TRBV29 with TRBJ1-6, with TRBD1 identical over 7 bases. TRBJ1-6 falls under the ORF class, with uncertain function. The ends lost 2 bases at V and 7 bases at J; junction bases unmatched: 2. This CDR3 spans 14 amino acids. Germline-derived CDR1 and CDR2 are MSHET and SYDVDS. The sequenced CDR3 bases are TGTGCTAGCAGTTTAGGGACAGTGAATTCGCCC. It encodes CASSLGTVNSP. The CDR3 in its entirety is CASSLGTVNSPLYF.

On this clone itself: Mouse names are used for the genes. The read gets to within 4 residues of the CDR3 end, and the germline J gene fills in the rest. The rearrangement uses TRBV12-1 and TRBJ2-1; TRBD1 matches 9 bases. The J segment lost 4 bases and the V segment lost 0 bases, leaving 6 bases of the junction unmatched. This CDR3 comprises 16 residues. The germline V gene has CDR1 SGHSN and CDR2 HYEKVE. This CDR3 reads CASSLSGTGRYAEQFF. The sequenced CDR3 bases are TGTGCCAGCTCTCTCTCTGGGACAGGGAGATATGCT. Together with reference TRBV12-1 and TRBJ2-1, the CDR3 gives the full variable domain: DSGVVQSPRHIIKEKGGRSVLTCIPISGHSNVVWYQQTLGKELKFLIQHYEKVERDKGFLPSRFSVQQFDDYHSEMNMSALELEDSAMYFCASSLSGTGRYAEQFFGPGTRLTVL.

This clone was seen only a few times. Gene names and germline refer to mouse. The read is 4 residues too short to cover the CDR3 end, so that end is filled in from the germline J gene. The same CDR3 is also encoded by other DNA sequences in this sample. V gene TRBV19 combines with J gene TRBJ2-7; D might be TRBD1 (7 bases). The CDR3 extends over 13 amino acids. From germline, CDR1 is FNHDT and CDR2 SITEND (reference sequence). The sequenced part of the CDR3 DNA is TGTGCCAGCAGTATGGCAGGGGGGTAT. Its protein is CASSMAGGY. The entire CDR3 reads CASSMAGGYEQYF.

As concerns this clone: Genes and germline are mouse. Read sequence stops 4 residues before the CDR3 end, and the germline J gene provides the missing end. The rearrangement joins TRBV13-3 to TRBJ2-4; 10 positions match TRBD2. Germline trimming cut 5 bases from V and 3 bases from J; bases unmatched to any gene: 3. The germline V gene encodes CDR1 NNHDY and CDR2 SYVADS. The CDR3 is 14 amino acids. CDR3 bases read: TGTGCCAGCAGAGGACTGGGGGCGCAAAAC. This encodes CASRGLGAQN. The whole CDR3 protein reads CASRGLGAQNTLYF.

Details on this clone: Genes here carry mouse names. The read stops 4 residues short of the end of the CDR3; the missing end is completed from the germline J gene. This chain joins TRBV5 and TRBJ1-2; D uncertain. Germline loops: CDR1 LGHNA, CDR2 YNLKQL (reference sequence). Trimming shortened V by 1 base and J by 0 bases, and 6 bases separated the two germline ends. The CDR3 has 14 amino acids. The CDR3 bases that were read are TGTGCCAGCAGCCAAGCAACAACAAACTCC. Its translation: CASSQATTNS. The full CDR3 reads CASSQATTNSDYTF.

This clone showed up just a few times. Genes here carry mouse names. The missing CDR3 end, 4 residues past where the read stops, is filled in from the germline J gene. J is TRBJ2-1 and V is TRBV2; 12 nucleotides agree with TRBD2. The CDR3 runs 15 residues. V lost 6 bases and J lost 4; bases outside the gene matches: 4. Germline CDR1 LGHNA, CDR2 YSYQKL. The CDR3 bases that were read are TGTGCCAGCAGAGGGGACTGGGGGGATTATGCT. Its protein is CASRGDWGDYA. The CDR3 as a whole reads CASRGDWGDYAEQFF.

This clone was seen only a few times. Gene names are mouse gene names. The DNA ends 4 residues before the CDR3 does, and the rest of the CDR3 is filled in from the germline J gene. Within the sample, other DNA sequences also encode this same CDR3. The rearrangement uses TRBV31 and TRBJ2-7; D possibly corresponds to TRBD1 (6 bases). Germline V gives CDR1 GKSSPN, CDR2 SITVG. V was shortened by 0 bases and J by 0 bases, with 9 bases between the two germline ends. There are 14 residues in the CDR3. The CDR3 sequence: CAWSLGGSSYEQYF. The covered CDR3 bases are TGTGCCTGGAGTCTAGGGGGAAGCTCCTAT.

On this clone: Genes here carry mouse names. Coverage ceases 4 residues before the CDR3 finishes, and the germline J gene fills in the end. This sample includes further DNA sequences coding for the same CDR3. The chain uses TRBV1 and TRBJ2-3, with 9 bases identical to TRBD2. Germline CDR1 is NSQYPW and CDR2 is LRSPGD (reference sequence). This CDR3 has 14 residues. CDR3 DNA (partial): TGCACCTGCAGTGCAGAGACTGGGGGAGAA. This sequence encodes CTCSAETGGE. The entire CDR3 is CTCSAETGGETLYF. The full variable domain, with the rest looked up from reference TRBV1 and TRBJ2-3, is VTLLEQNPRWRLVPRGQAVNLRCILKNSQYPWMSWYQQDLQKQLQWLFTLRSPGDKEVKSLPGADYLATRVTDTELRLQVANMSQGRTLYCTCSAETGGETLYFGSGTRLTVL.

This clone was recorded a few times. Gene names are mouse gene names. Read sequence stops 4 residues before the CDR3 end, and the germline J gene provides the missing end. The V gene is TRBV13-3, the J gene TRBJ2-3, with 11 positions matching TRBD2. Germline lookup yields CDR1 NNHDY and CDR2 SYVADS. The V segment lost 5 bases and the J segment 1 base; nucleotides outside the gene matches: 6. This CDR3 has 16 residues. The sequenced CDR3 bases are TGTGCCAGCAGCTATACTGGGGGGGCGCGTGCAGAA. It encodes CASSYTGGARAE. Given in full, the CDR3 is CASSYTGGARAETLYF.

This clone was seen only a few times. Mouse names are used for the genes. Other DNA variants within this sample encode the same CDR3. CDR3 residues: CASRLGGANTGQLYF. The sequenced part of the CDR3 DNA is TGTGCCAGCAGACTGGGGGGTGCAAACACCGGG. The chain combines TRBV19 with TRBJ2-2; 9 nucleotides align to TRBD2. With the read ending 4 residues before the CDR3 end, the germline J gene is used to fill in that end. The CDR3 is 15 residues long. V trimming: 5 bases; J trimming: 0 bases; junction bases outside the gene matches: 2. Germline CDR1 and CDR2: FNHDT and SITEND (reference sequence).

A note on this clone: Here the gene names and germline are mouse. The DNA ends 4 residues before the CDR3 does, and the rest of the CDR3 is filled in from the germline J gene. The chain links TRBV19 to TRBJ2-2, with 8 positions matching TRBD1. Germline trimming cut 1 base from V and 4 bases from J; bases unmatched to any gene: 3. The CDR3 consists of 15 residues. Germline V gives CDR1 FNHDT, CDR2 SITEND (reference sequence). CDR3 region: CASSIQGARTGQLYF. Partial CDR3 DNA: TGTGCCAGCAGTATACAGGGGGCGCGCACCGGG.

In this sample, this clone turned up a few times. Gene labels here are mouse ones. From the germline J gene comes the end of the CDR3, since the read stops 4 residues before it. The J gene is TRBJ2-3, the V gene TRBV19; the D is unclear. Germline V gives CDR1 FNHDT, CDR2 SITEND (reference sequence). Trimming pared 3 bases from V and 0 bases from J, leaving 11 bases between. The CDR3 extends over 15 amino acids. The DNA read from the CDR3 is TGTGCCAGCAGTAACCGACAAGGGAGTGCAGAA. Translation gives CASSNRQGSAE. The whole CDR3 protein is CASSNRQGSAETLYF. The full variable domain, its missing parts supplied by reference TRBV19 and TRBJ2-3, is GGIITQTPKFLIGQEGQKLTLKCQQNFNHDTMYWYRQDSGKGLRLIYYSITENDLQKGDLSEGYDASREKKSSFSLTVTSAQKNEMAVFLCASSNRQGSAETLYFGSGTRLTVL.

Notes on this clone: Gene names and germline refer to mouse. The DNA ends 4 residues before the CDR3 does, and the rest of the CDR3 is filled in from the germline J gene. J is TRBJ2-2 and V is TRBV31; no definite D call. The CDR3 loop spans 14 amino acids. V was shortened by 2 bases and J by 0 bases, with 7 bases between the two germline ends. Germline assignment: CDR1 GKSSPN and CDR2 SITVG. The sequenced part of the CDR3 DNA is TGTGCCTGGAGTACCCAGCCAAACACCGGG. It yields the protein CAWSTQPNTG. The CDR3 in full is CAWSTQPNTGQLYF. The full variable domain, with the rest looked up from reference TRBV31 and TRBJ2-2, is AQTIHQWPVAEIKAVGSPLSLGCTIKGKSSPNLYWYWQATGGTLQQLFYSITVGQVESVVQLNLSASRPKDDQFILSTEKLLLSHSGFYLCAWSTQPNTGQLYFGEGSKLTVL.

The sample holds a few counts of this clone. These gene names are mouse names. The CDR3 extends 4 residues past the end of the read, so its final part is completed from the germline J gene. The same CDR3 can be traced to other DNA sequences in this sample. The chain joins TRBV13-2 to TRBJ2-5; 7 positions match TRBD2. The CDR3 is 15 residues long. Germline assignment: CDR1 NNHNN and CDR2 SYGAGS (reference sequence). Unmatched junction bases numbered 3, after V lost 2 bases and J lost 0 bases. The part of the CDR3 DNA that was read is TGTGCCAGCGGTGACGGGGGGGGTAACCAAGAC. Translating it yields CASGDGGGNQD. The entire CDR3 protein reads CASGDGGGNQDTQYF.

This clone occurred a few times. The germline and genes are mouse ones. The read ends 4 residues before the CDR3 terminus; that terminus is restored from the germline J gene. Additional DNA sequences in this sample encode the identical CDR3. The chain uses TRBV19 and TRBJ2-7; TRBD2 matches at 7 bases. Germline-derived CDR1 and CDR2 are FNHDT and SITEND (reference sequence). Trimming cost V 2 bases and J 2 bases; bases outside gene matches: 1. The CDR3 extends over 13 amino acids. This CDR3 reads CASSILGAYEQYF. The DNA read from the CDR3 is TGTGCCAGCAGTATTCTGGGGGCCTAT.

About this clone: Each gene name is a mouse one. The CDR3 end is not reached by the read, which stops 4 residues before it; the germline J gene fills it in. The sample has other DNA sequences that encode this CDR3 too. The rearrangement uses TRBV5 and TRBJ1-1; D not resolved. Between the trimmed V and J ends, which lost 0 bases and 1 base, there was a span of 6 bases. The germline gives CDR1 LGHNA, CDR2 YNLKQL (reference sequence). CDR3 length: 14 residues. The covered CDR3 bases are TGTGCCAGCAGCCAAGACTGGGGAAACACA. It codes for CASSQDWGNT. The whole CDR3 protein reads CASSQDWGNTEVFF.

In its sample, this clone was seen a few times. Germline and genes here are mouse. The read terminates 4 residues before the CDR3 end, so the remaining end is supplied by the germline J gene. The V call is TRBV1, the J call TRBJ2-7; D is unresolved. Germline V gene lookup returns CDR1 NSQYPW and CDR2 LRSPGD (reference sequence). There are 15 residues in the CDR3. The V end was cut by 3 bases, the J end by 0 bases, with 12 bases between. CDR3 DNA (partial): TGCACCTGCAGTGCTTCCTGGCCGAGCTCCTAT. Encoded protein: CTCSASWPSSY. From start to end, the CDR3 is CTCSASWPSSYEQYF.

This clone was seen a handful of times. Germline and genes here are mouse. The read comes to an end 4 residues before the CDR3 does, leaving the germline J gene to fill in the end. The chain combines TRBV13-1 with TRBJ1-2; 8 positions agree with TRBD1. Trimming cost V 2 bases and J 2 bases; bases outside gene matches: 2. The CDR3 is 14 residues long. Germline V gene sequence: CDR1 NSHNY, CDR2 SYGAGN. CDR3 amino acids: CASSEYRGNSDYTF. The part of the CDR3 DNA that was read is TGTGCCAGCAGTGAGTACAGGGGGAACTCC.